The source of this T cell receptor (beta chain) is a study of human T cells and chemical hapten exposure. Time point here: pre-sensitization, week 0. Treatment indicated: therapeutic diphenylcyclopropenone sensitization with weekly scalp DPC. This clonotype was picked up many times. TCRdb re-derived calls from the RACE reads in MiXCR, one entry per CDR3 protein. The table records 280,000 or so distinct CDR3 sequences, around 7.7% of them present only once. The trim removed 4 bases at V and 7 bases at J, leaving 7 bases unmatched. CDR3 length: 15 residues. The germline V gene has CDR1 MNHEY and CDR2 SVGEGT.

The sequencing used whole blood, collected in connection with sensitization to the hapten diphenylcyclopropenone (DPC). This TCR was sampled from a man younger than 30 with alopecia areata. Some clones in this sample may be carry-over from other donors' samples. This chain links TRBV6-2 or TRBV6-3 with TRBJ2-1, with 10 bases that match TRBD2. The CDR3 DNA reads TGTGCCAGCAGTTCAACTAGCGGGGAGGTGAATGAGCAGTTCTTC. It codes for CASSSTSGEVNEQFF.